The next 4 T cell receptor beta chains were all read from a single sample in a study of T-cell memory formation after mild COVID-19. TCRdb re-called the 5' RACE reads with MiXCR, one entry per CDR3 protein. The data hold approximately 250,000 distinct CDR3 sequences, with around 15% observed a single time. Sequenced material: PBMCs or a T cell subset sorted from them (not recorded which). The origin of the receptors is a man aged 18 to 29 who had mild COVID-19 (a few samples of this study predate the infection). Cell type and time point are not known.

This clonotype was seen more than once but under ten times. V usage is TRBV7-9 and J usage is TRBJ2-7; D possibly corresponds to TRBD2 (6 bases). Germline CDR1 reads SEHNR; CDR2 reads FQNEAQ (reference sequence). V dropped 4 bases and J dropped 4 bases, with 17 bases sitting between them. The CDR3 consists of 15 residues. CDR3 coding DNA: TGTGCCAGCAGCTGGGAGGCTCGGGTGGGATACGAGCAGTACTTC. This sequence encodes CASSWEARVGYEQYF.

The CDR3 loop reads CSALDIYEQYF. DNA of the CDR3: TGCAGTGCTCTGGACATCTACGAGCAGTACTTC. The chain couples TRBV20-1 to TRBJ2-7; tentative D call: TRBD1 (5 bases). The germline V gene encodes CDR1 DFQATT and CDR2 SNEGSKA (reference sequence). The CDR3 has 11 residues. V was shortened by 5 bases and J by 3 bases, with 8 bases between the two germline ends.

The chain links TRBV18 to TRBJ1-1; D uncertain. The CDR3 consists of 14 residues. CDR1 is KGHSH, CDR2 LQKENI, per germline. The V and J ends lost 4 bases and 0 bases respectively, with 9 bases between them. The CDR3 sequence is CASSLWTVNTEAFF. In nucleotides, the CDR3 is TGTGCCAGCTCACTTTGGACTGTGAACACTGAAGCTTTCTTT.

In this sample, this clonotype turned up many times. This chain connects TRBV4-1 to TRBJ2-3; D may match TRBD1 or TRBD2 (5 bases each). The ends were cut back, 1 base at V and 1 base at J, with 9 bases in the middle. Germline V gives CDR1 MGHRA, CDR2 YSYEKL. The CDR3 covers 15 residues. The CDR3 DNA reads TGCGCCAGCAGCCAAGGGGACGTAGGCACAGATACGCAGTATTTT. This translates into CASSQGDVGTDTQYF.